This TCR beta chain originates from a study of response to subunit inactivated influenza vaccine. This clonotype was seen ten or more times. Each CDR3 protein gets one entry after TCRdb re-called the RT-PCR reads with MiXCR. The repertoire consists of 530,000 or so distinct CDR3 sequences, with over 25% occurring once and the leading ten covering 1.5% to 2%. Trimming shortened V by 10 bases and J by 0 bases, and 7 bases separated the two germline ends. The CDR3 spans 12 residues. Germline V gene data show CDR1 as ENHRY and CDR2 as SYGVKD. The clonotype was recovered from a man over 45 who received an inactivated influenza vaccine. J is TRBJ2-1 and V is TRBV10-3, with D unresolved. The sequencing here drew on CD4+ T cells sorted from PBMCs, taken 5 days after vaccination. CDR3 sequence (DNA): TGTGCCACCGGCCCCTCCTACAATGAGCAGTTCTTC. As protein: CATGPSYNEQFF.